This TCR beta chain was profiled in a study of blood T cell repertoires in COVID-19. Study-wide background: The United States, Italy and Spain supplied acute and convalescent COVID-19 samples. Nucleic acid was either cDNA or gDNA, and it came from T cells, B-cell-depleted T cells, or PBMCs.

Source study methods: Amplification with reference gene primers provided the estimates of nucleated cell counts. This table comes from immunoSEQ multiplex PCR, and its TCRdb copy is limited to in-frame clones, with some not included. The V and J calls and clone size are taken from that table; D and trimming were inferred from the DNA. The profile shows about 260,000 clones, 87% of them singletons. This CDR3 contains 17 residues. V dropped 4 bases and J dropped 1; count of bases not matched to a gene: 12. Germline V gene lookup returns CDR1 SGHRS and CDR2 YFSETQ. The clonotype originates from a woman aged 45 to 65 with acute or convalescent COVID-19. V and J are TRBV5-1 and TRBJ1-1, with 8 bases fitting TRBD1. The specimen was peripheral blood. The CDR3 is CASSAGQALRGNTEAFF. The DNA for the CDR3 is TGCGCCAGCAGCGCGGGACAGGCCCTAAGAGGGAACACTGAAGCTTTCTTT.